In this sample, the clone carrying this T cell receptor (beta chain) turned up a few times. Its antigen is not known. The junction shows a germline mismatch at one end, possibly a read error. The data are from a study of T cells in Graves' hyperthyroidism and ophthalmopathy. In the study overall: Peripheral blood was acquired at first diagnosis, ahead of any therapy whatsoever. Study findings and constraints: Classification by a 13 V-J model distinguished ophthalmopathy from stable hyperthyroidism.

The CDR3 has 15 residues. Germline loops: CDR1 WSHSY, CDR2 SAAADI. Individuals with ophthalmopathy presented a Clinical Activity Score of at least 3, a NOSPECS grade of at least 4 and a duration under 3 months. This sample holds PBMCs from roughly 10 ml fresh peripheral blood. Researchers amplified the TCR beta CDR3 regions from RNA transcripts. The HTBI primer set drove a first-round RT-PCR of the TCR CDR3. Each CDR3 protein gets one entry after TCRdb re-called the multiplex PCR reads with MiXCR. The sample includes some 550,000 distinct CDR3 sequences, roughly 15% seen only once; the top ten take roughly 3.3%.

Sequenced material: blood. The chain links TRBV10-2 to TRBJ1-6; TRBD1 matches at 8 bases. The clonotype originates from a woman aged 40 to 49 with Graves' ophthalmopathy. DNA of the CDR3: TGCGCCGGCAGTGAACAGGGGGGCGATAATTCACCCCTCCACTTT. Translated: CAGSEQGGDNSPLHF.